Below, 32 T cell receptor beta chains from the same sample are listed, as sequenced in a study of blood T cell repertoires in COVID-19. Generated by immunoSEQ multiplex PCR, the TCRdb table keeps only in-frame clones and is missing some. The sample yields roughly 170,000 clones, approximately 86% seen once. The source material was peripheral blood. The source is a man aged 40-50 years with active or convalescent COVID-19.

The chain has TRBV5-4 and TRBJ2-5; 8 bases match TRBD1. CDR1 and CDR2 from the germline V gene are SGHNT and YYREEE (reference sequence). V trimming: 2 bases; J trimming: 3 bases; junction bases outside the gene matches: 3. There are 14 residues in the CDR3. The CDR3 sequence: CASSFSGGKETQYF. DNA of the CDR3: TGTGCCAGCAGCTTTTCAGGGGGCAAAGAGACCCAGTACTTC.

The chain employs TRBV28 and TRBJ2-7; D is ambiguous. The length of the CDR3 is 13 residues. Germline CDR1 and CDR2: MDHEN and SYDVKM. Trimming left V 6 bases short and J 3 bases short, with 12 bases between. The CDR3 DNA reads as TGTGCCAGCAGCCTTAGGAGCCTCTACGAGCAGTACTTC. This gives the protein CASSLRSLYEQYF.

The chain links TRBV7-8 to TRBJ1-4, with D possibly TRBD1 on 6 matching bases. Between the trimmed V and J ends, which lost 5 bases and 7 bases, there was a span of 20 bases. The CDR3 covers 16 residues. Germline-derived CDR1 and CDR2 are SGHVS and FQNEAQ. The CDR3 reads CASSTRRQASGEKLFF. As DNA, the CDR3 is TGTGCCAGCAGCACCCGAAGACAGGCGAGCGGTGAAAAACTGTTTTTT.

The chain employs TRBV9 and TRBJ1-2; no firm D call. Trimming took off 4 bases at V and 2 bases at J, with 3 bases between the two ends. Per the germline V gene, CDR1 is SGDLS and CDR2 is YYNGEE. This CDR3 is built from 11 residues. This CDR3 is CASSLNYGYTF. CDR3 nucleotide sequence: TGTGCCAGCAGCTTAAACTATGGCTACACCTTC.

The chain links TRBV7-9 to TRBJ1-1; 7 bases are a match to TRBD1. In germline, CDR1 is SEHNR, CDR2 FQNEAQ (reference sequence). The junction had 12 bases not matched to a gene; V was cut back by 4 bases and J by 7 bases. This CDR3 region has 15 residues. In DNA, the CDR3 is TGTGCCAGCAGCTCGTACGACAGGGTCGGGGTTGAAGCTTTCTTT. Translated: CASSSYDRVGVEAFF.

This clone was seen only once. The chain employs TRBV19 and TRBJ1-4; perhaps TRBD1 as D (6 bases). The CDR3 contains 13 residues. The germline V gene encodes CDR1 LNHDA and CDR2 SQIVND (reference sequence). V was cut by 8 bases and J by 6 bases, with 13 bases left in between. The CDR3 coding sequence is TGTGCCAGTCAAAGACAGGAGTATGAAAAACTGTTTTTT. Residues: CASQRQEYEKLFF.

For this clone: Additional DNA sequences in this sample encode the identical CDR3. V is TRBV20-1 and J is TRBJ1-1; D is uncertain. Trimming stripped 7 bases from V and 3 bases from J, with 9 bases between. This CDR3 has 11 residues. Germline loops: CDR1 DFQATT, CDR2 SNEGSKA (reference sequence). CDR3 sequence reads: CSGGRDTEAFF. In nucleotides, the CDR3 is TGCAGTGGCGGGCGGGACACTGAAGCTTTCTTT.

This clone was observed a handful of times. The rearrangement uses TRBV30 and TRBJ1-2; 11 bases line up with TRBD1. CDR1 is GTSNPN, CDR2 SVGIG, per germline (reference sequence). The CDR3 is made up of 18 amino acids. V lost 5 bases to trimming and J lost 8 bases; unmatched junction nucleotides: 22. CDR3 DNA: TGTGCCTGGGGACGACCCCAACCCGGGACAGGGGGTAAGGGAGGCTACACCTTC. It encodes CAWGRPQPGTGGKGGYTF.

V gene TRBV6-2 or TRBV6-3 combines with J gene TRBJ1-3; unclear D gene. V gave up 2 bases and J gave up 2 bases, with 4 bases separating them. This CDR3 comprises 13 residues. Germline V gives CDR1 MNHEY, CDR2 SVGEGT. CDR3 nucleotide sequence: TGTGCCAGCAGTTACACAGCTGGAAACACCATATATTTT. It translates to CASSYTAGNTIYF.

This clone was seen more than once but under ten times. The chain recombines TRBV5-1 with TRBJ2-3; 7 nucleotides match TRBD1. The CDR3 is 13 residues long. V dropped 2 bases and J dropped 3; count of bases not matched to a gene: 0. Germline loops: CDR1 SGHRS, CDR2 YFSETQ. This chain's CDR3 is CASSLQGTDTQYF. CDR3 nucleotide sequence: TGCGCCAGCAGCTTACAGGGGACAGATACGCAGTATTTT.

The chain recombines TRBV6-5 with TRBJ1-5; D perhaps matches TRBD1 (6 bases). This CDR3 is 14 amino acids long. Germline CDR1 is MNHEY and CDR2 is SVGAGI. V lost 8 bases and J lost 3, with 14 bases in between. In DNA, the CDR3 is TGTGCCAGCTACAGGGCGGGTAACAATCAGCCCCAGCATTTT. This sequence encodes CASYRAGNNQPQHF.

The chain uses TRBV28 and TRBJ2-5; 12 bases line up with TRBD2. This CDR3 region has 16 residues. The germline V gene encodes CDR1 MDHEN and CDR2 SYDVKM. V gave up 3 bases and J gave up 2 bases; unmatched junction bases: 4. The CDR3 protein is CASSFGLAGGQETQYF. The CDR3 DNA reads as TGTGCCAGCAGTTTTGGTCTAGCGGGGGGGCAAGAGACCCAGTACTTC.

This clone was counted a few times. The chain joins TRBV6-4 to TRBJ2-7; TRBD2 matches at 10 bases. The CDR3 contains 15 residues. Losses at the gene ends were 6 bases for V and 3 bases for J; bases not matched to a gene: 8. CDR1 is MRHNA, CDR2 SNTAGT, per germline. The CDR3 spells CASSPSGGDLYEQYF. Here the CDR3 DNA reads TGTGCCAGCAGCCCTAGCGGGGGTGACCTCTACGAGCAGTACTTC.

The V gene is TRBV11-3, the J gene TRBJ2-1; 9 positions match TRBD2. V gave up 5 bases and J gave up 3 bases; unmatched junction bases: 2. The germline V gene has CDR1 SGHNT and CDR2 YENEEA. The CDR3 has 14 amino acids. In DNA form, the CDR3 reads TGTGCCAGCAGCCTTAGCGGGGGCTACAATGAGCAGTTCTTC. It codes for CASSLSGGYNEQFF.

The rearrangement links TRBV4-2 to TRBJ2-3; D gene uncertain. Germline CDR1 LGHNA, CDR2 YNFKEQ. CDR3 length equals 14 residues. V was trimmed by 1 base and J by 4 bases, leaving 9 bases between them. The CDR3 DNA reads TGTGCCAGCAGCCAAGCTCGTGCGTCAGATACGCAGTATTTT. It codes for CASSQARASDTQYF.

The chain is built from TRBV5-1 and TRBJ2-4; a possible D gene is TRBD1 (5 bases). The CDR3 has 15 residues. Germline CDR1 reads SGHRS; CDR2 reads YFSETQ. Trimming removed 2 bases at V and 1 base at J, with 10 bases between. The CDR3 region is CASSLRQGAKNIQYF. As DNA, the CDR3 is TGCGCCAGCAGCTTAAGGCAGGGTGCCAAAAACATTCAGTACTTC.

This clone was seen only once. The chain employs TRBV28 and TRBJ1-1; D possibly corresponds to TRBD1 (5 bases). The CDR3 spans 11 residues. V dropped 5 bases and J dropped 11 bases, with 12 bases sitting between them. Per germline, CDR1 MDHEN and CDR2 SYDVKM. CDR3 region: CASSRSGLAFF. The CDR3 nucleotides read TGTGCCAGCAGTCGATCAGGGTTGGCTTTCTTT.

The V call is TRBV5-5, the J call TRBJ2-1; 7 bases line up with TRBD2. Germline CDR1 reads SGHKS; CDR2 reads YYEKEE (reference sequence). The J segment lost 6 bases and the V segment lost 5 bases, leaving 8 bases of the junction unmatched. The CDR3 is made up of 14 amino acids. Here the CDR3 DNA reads TGTGCCAGCAGGATGGGAGGGAGCTCCAATGAGCAGTTCTTC. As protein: CASRMGGSSNEQFF.

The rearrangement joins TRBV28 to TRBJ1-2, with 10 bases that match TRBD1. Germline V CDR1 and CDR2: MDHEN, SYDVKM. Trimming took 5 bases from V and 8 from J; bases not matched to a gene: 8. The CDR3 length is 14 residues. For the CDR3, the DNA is TGTGCCAGCAGTCCGGGGACAGGGGTTGGGGGCTACACCTTC. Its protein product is CASSPGTGVGGYTF.

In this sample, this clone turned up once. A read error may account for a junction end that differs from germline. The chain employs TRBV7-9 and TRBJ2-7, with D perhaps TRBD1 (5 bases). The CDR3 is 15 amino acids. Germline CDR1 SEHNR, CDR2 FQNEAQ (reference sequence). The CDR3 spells CASILIQGGSYEQYF. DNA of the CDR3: TGTGCCAGCATCTTAATTCAGGGTGGGTCCTACGAGCAGTACTTC.

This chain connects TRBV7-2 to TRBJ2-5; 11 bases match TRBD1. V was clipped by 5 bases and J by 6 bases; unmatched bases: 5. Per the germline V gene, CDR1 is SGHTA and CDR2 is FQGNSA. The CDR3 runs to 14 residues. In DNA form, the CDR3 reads TGTGCCAGCAGCAGAGGGACAGGGGGAAAGACCCAGTACTTC. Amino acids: CASSRGTGGKTQYF.

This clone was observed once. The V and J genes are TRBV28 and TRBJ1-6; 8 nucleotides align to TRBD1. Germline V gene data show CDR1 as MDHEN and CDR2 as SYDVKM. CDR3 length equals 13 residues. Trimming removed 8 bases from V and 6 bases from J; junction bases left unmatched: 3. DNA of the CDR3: TGTGCCAGCGACGACAGGGGTAATTCACCCCTCCACTTT. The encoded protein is CASDDRGNSPLHF.

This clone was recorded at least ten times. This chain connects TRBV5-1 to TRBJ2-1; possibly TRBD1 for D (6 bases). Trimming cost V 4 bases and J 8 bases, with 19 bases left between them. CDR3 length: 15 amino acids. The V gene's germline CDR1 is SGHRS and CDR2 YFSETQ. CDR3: CASSLGTPLYDEQFF. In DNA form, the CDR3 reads TGCGCCAGCAGCCTAGGGACACCCCTGTACGATGAGCAGTTCTTC.

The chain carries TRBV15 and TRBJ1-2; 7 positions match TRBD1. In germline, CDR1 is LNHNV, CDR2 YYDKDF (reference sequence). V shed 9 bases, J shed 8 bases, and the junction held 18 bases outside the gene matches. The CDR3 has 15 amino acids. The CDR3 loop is CATSRPGTVPRGYTF. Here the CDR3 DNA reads TGTGCCACTTCCAGACCCGGGACAGTCCCCCGGGGCTACACCTTC. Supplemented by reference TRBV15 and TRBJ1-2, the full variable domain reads DAMVIQNPRYQVTQFGKPVTLSCSQTLNHNVMYWYQQKSSQAPKLLFHYYDKDFNNEADTPDNFQSRRPNTSFCFLDIRSPGLGDTAMYLCATSRPGTVPRGYTFGSGTRLTVV.

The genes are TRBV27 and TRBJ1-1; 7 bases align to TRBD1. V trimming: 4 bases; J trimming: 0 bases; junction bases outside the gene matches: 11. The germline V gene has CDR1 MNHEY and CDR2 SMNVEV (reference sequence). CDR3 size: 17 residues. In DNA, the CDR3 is TGTGCCAGCAGTTCAGCGTCGACAGGGACAATGAACACTGAAGCTTTCTTT. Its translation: CASSSASTGTMNTEAFF.

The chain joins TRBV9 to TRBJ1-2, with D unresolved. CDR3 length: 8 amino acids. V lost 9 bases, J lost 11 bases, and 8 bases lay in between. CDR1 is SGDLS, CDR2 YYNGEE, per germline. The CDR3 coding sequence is TGTGCCAAAAGGAGGTACACCTTC. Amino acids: CAKRRYTF.

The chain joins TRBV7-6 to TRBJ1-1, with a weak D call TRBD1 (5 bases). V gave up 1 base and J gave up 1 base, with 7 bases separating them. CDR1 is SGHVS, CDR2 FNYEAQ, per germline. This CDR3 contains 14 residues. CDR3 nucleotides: TGTGCCAGCAGCTTAGGGCAGGGGAACACTGAAGCTTTCTTT. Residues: CASSLGQGNTEAFF.

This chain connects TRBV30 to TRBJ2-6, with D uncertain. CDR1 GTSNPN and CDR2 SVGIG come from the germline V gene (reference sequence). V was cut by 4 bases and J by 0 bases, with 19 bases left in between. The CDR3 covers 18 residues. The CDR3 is CAWNRRGSLGSGANVLTF. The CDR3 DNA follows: TGTGCCTGGAATCGCCGCGGCAGCTTAGGCTCTGGGGCCAACGTCCTGACTTTC.

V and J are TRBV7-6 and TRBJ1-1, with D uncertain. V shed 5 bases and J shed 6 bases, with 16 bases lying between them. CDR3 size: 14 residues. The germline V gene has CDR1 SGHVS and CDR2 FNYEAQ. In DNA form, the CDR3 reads TGTGCCAGCAGCGTTACAGACGTGGGCGCTGAAGCTTTCTTT. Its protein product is CASSVTDVGAEAFF.

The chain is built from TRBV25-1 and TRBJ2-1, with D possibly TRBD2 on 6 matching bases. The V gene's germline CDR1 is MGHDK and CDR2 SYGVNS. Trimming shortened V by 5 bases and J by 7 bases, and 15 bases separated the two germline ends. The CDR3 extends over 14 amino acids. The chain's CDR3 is CASSMRGSLNEQFF. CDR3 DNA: TGTGCCAGCAGTATGCGGGGCAGTTTAAATGAGCAGTTCTTC.

The DNA for the CDR3 is TGTGCCAGCAGCTTGGGAGAGGGGGTAATTAACACTGAAGCTTTCTTT. This sequence encodes CASSLGEGVINTEAFF. The chain employs TRBV5-4 and TRBJ1-1; D might be TRBD1 (6 bases). The CDR3 is 16 amino acids. The germline gives CDR1 SGHNT, CDR2 YYREEE (reference sequence). Trimming stripped 0 bases from V and 2 bases from J, with 14 bases between.

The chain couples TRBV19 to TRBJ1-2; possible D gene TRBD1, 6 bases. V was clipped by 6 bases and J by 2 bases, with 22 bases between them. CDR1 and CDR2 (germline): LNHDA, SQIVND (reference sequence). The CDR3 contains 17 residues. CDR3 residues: CASSILETGFENYGYTF. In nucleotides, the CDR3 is TGTGCCAGTAGCATTCTGGAAACAGGGTTCGAGAACTATGGCTACACCTTC.